This TCR beta chain was captured by sequencing in a study of CD8+ T cells in alopecia areata. cDNA reverse transcribed from extracted RNA served as the sequencing template. Sequenced by immunoSEQ multiplex PCR; TCRdb stores in-frame clones only, minus some. The sample comprises tens of thousands of clones, around 59% of which are singletons, and around 40% rests with the top ten. Trimming pared 3 bases from V and 7 bases from J, leaving 13 bases between. The CDR3 is 13 residues long. Germline lookup yields CDR1 GTSNPN and CDR2 SVGIG (reference sequence). Concerning this clone: Its antigen is currently unknown.

Points from the study as a whole: With patients, TCR sharing proved less clear than in mice, a difference possibly related to HLA. Normal scalp had lower clonality than lesional scalp, with alopecia totalis/universalis lesions showing this most strongly.

The sample was NKG2D-high CD8+ T cells sorted from blood. The chain uses TRBV30 and TRBJ2-1; D perhaps matches TRBD2 (7 bases). This TCR came from a human donor with alopecia areata. CDR3 region: CAWRRGGRNEQFF. CDR3 nucleotides: TGTGCCTGGAGGAGGGGGGGGAGAAATGAGCAGTTCTTC.